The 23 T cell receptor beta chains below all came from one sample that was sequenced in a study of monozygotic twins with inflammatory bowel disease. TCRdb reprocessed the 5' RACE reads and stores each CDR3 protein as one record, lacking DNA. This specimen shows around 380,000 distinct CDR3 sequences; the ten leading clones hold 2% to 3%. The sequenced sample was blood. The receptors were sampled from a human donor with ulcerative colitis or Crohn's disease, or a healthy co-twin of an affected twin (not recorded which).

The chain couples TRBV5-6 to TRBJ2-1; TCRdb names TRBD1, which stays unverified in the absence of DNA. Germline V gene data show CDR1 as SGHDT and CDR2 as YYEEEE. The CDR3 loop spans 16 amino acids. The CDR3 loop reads CASSLALVGVYNEQFF.

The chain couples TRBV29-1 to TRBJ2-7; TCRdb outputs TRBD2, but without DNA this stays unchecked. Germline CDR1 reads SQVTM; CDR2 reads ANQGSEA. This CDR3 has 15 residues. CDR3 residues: CSVEDRNGRWSEQYF.

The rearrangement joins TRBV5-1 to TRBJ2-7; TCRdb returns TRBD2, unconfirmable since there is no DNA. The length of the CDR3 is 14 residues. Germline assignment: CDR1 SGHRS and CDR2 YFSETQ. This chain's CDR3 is CASRLAESSYEQYF.

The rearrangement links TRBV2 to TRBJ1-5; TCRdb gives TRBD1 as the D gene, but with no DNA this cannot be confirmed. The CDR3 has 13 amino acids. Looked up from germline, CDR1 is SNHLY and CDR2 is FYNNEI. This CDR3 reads CASQIGRGQPQHF. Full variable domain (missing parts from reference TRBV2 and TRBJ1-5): EPEVTQTPSHQVTQMGQEVILRCVPISNHLYFYWYRQILGQKVEFLVSFYNNEISEKSEIFDDQFSVERPDGSNFTLKIRSTKLEDSAMYFCASQIGRGQPQHFGDGTRLSIL.

CDR3 in amino acids: CASSPPGPGYEQYF. The chain has TRBV5-1 and TRBJ2-7; TCRdb indicates TRBD1, and absent DNA this call remains unverified. Looked up from germline, CDR1 is SGHRS and CDR2 is YFSETQ. The CDR3 has 14 amino acids.

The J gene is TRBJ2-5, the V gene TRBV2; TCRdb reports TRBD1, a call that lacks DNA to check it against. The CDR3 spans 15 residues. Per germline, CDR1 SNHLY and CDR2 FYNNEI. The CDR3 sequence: CASSEGAGRLETQYF.

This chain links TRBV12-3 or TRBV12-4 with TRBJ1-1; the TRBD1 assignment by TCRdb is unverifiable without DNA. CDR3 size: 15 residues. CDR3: CASSFLGAGNTEAFF.

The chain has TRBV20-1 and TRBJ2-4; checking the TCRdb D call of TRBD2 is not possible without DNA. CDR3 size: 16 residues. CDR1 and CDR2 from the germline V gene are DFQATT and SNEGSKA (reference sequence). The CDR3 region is CSASRSSGGARNIQYF.

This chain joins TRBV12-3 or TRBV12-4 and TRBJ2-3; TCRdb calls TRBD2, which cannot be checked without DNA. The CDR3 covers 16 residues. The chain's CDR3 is CASSSLFSSGTDTQYF.

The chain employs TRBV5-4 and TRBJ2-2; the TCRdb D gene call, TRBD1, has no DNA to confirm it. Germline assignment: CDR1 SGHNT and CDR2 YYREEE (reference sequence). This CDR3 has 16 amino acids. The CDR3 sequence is CASSLGGTGGTGELFF.

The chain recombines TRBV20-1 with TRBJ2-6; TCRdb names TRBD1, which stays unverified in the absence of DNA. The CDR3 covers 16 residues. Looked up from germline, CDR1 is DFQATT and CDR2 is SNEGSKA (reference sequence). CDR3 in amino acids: CSALTGGGSGANVLTF.

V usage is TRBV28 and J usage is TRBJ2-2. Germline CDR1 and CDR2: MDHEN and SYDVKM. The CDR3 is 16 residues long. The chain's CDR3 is CASSPSGVSGTGELFF.

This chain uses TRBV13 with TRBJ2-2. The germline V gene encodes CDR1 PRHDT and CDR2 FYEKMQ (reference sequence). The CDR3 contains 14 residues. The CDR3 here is CASSLAANNLELFF.

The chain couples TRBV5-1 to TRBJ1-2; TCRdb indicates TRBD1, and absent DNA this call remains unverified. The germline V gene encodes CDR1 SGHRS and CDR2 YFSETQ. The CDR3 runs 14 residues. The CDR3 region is CASSSGTANYGYTF.

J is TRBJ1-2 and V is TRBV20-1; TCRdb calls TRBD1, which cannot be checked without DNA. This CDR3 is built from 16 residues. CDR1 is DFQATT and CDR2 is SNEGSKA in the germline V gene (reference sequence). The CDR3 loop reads CSARSADRVSSYGYTF.

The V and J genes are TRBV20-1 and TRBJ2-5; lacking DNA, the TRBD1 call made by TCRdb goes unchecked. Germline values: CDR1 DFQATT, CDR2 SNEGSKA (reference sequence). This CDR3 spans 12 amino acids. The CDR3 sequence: CSARRDRETQYF.

CDR3 loop: CASSQGLVSLYNEQFF. The genes are TRBV3-1 and TRBJ2-1; as DNA is missing, the TRBD2 call by TCRdb cannot be tested. Per the germline V gene, CDR1 is LGHDT and CDR2 is YNNKEL (reference sequence). CDR3 size: 16 residues.

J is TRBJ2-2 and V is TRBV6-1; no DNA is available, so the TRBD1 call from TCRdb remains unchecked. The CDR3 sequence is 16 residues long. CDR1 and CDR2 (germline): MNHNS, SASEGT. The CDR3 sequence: CASSQGRGGDTGELFF.

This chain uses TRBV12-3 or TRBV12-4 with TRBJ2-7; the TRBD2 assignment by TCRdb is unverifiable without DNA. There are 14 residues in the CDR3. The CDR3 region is CASSLNGRAAEQYF.

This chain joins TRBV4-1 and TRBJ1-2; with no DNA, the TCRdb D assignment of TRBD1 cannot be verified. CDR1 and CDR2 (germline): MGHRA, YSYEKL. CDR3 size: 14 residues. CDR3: CASSQDLDSTRYTF.

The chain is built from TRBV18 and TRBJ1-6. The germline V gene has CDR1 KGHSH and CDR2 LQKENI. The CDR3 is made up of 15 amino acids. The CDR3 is CASSKDGPLGSPLHF.

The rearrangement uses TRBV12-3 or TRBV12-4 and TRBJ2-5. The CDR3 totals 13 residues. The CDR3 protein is CASSTRELETQYF.

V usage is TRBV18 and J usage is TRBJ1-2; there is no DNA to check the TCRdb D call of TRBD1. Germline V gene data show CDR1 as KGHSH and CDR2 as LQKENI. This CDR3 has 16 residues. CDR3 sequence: CASSPPGRGTHYGYTF.